This TCR beta chain was sequenced for a study of blood T cell repertoires in COVID-19. The method was immunoSEQ multiplex PCR; TCRdb's version includes in-frame clones alone and lacks a portion of them. The sample yields about 260,000 clones, 80% to 90% seen once. The origin of this receptor is a woman aged 45-60 years with acute or convalescent COVID-19. Sequenced: peripheral blood.

CDR3 loop: CAAAGGAPHEQYF. DNA of the CDR3: TGTGCCGCCGCGGGCGGGGCCCCGCACGAGCAGTACTTC. V and J are TRBV7-9 and TRBJ2-7; D is perhaps TRBD2 (6 bases). Between the trimmed V and J ends, which lost 11 bases and 5 bases, there was a span of 19 bases. The CDR3 contains 13 residues. Germline V gene lookup returns CDR1 SEHNR and CDR2 FQNEAQ (reference sequence).